The clone carrying this TCR beta chain was observed a handful of times. In germline, CDR1 is MNHEY, CDR2 SMNVEV (reference sequence). The length of the CDR3 is 13 residues. V was clipped by 5 bases and J by 7 bases, with 14 bases between them. The primer mix had 60 Vbeta and 13 Jbeta primers. Libraries were prepared by immunoSEQ multiplex PCR; TCRdb keeps only in-frame clonotypes and omits some of them. This table has approximately 160,000 clones, under 85% appearing once. The sample is drawn from a study of cytomegalovirus exposure and HLA in healthy donors. Whole-study context: Genotyping of roughly 400 donors showed that 80% to 90% belonged to the Caucasian-associated ancestry cluster.

The sequenced sample was PBMCs. The chain carries TRBV27 and TRBJ1-1; maybe TRBD1 (6 bases). The origin of this receptor is a woman in her 30s in good health and CMV-seronegative. The CDR3 DNA follows: TGTGCCAGCAGTCCAGGACAGATTTATGAAGCTTTCTTT. The encoded protein is CASSPGQIYEAFF.